This TCR beta chain was retrieved from a study of blood T cell repertoires in COVID-19 (dated by TCRdb to the early 2020s). With respect to the entire study: The collaborator samples originated in the United States, Italy and Spain and spanned the acute and convalescent phases of COVID-19. Subjects who had been exposed to COVID-19, were actively infected with it, or had recovered from it provided the deeply sampled blood TCRbeta repertoires that made up the dataset. The material from the prospective study consisted of cDNA or gDNA derived from T cells, B-cell-depleted T cells, or PBMCs. Where available, HLA class I and class II types were obtained from metadata supplied by the sample provider rather than from assay-based typing. The repertoires were made available in a free public database intended to serve as a resource for research on the immune response to SARS-CoV-2. Samples were obtained from the ongoing ImmuneRACE study (first 160 participants) and from over a thousand subjects provided by 6 global collaborators. Nearly every sample came with metadata listing a de-identified subject ID, COVID-19 status, age in years and sex.

Study-level results and caveats: The amount of clinical and demographic metadata varied by source and participant and was provided uncurated.

Details on this clone: This clone's antigen is unknown. The record has no base qualities; no much larger clone is one base away.

Reading the germline V gene (reference sequence) gives CDR1 LNHDA and CDR2 SQIVND. Including cysteine and phenylalanine, the CDR3 has 16 amino acids. Only CDR3 DNA is held: 48 bases, read in frame from base 1. V ends up 7 bases short and J 2 bases short, with an unmatched junction base count of 11. Each collaborating institution followed its own protocols to collect whole blood in K2EDTA tubes. For TCRbeta analysis, collaborator samples were shipped as frozen whole blood, as isolated PBMCs, or as DNA extracted from either sample type. TCRbeta CDR3 regions were amplified from genomic DNA using the immunoSEQ Assay, a bias-controlled multiplex PCR. As for how the authors treated the data: Within the assay, amplification of reference gene primers was used to estimate how many nucleated cells each sample contained. Sequence reads were collapsed and filtered to measure the absolute abundance of every unique TCRbeta CDR3 rearrangement. Productive Simpson clonality was computed per sample as the square root of Simpson's diversity index over productive rearrangements. TCRdb took this table from immuneACCESS and kept in-frame rearrangements with V and J called. Such tables lack part of the clones; where checked against another copy, unresolved V genes explain under half of the gap, and the rest is unexplained. Clonal size and the V and J genes are those of that table, whereas D and trimming came from the DNA. This sample lists fewer than 65,000 clones; almost 85% were detected once. Around 19% of the sample is held by the ten biggest clonotypes.

Sequences were obtained from peripheral blood. The sequence was obtained from a human donor in a cohort sampled during active COVID-19. The chain employs TRBV19 and TRBJ1-5, with 7 bases aligning to TRBD1. This receptor carries the CDR3 CASNSQGTPRNQPQHF. The DNA sequence is as follows: TGTGCCAGTAACTCACAGGGGACCCCTCGCAATCAGCCCCAGCATTTT.